The 20 T cell receptor beta chains below all came from one sample that was sequenced in a study of Graves' ophthalmopathy and Graves' hyperthyroidism. Investigators amplified TCR beta CDR3 regions from RNA transcripts. Second-round multiplex PCR came after a first-round RT-PCR that employed HTBI primers. TCRdb recomputed calls from the multiplex PCR reads with MiXCR, one row per CDR3 protein. The table includes under 400,000 distinct CDR3 sequences, roughly 15% detected once. The sequencing sample was made of peripheral blood. The receptors shown here come from an adult man with Graves' ophthalmopathy.

The chain combines TRBV7-8 with TRBJ2-2, with TRBD1 matching over 7 bases. Germline values: CDR1 SGHVS, CDR2 FQNEAQ. The CDR3 is 13 residues long. Trimming took 1 base from V and 8 from J; bases not matched to a gene: 1. The CDR3 loop reads CASSLGRGGELFF. DNA of the CDR3: TGTGCCAGCAGCTTAGGCAGGGGGGGGGAGCTGTTTTTT.

Many counts were recorded for this clonotype. The genes are TRBV6-5 and TRBJ1-5; a possible D gene is TRBD1 (5 bases). The length of the CDR3 is 16 residues. Trimming took 2 bases from V and 7 from J, leaving 18 bases between them. Germline V gene sequence: CDR1 MNHEY, CDR2 SVGAGI. The CDR3 protein is CASSYADFRGGQPQHF. CDR3 sequence (DNA): TGTGCCAGCAGTTACGCCGACTTTAGGGGAGGACAGCCCCAGCATTTT.

Ten or more counts support this clonotype. This rearrangement joins TRBV6-1 to TRBJ2-2, with 10 bases that match TRBD1. There are 16 residues in the CDR3. Germline loops: CDR1 MNHNS, CDR2 SASEGT. Trimming at V came to 4 bases and at J to 3 bases, leaving 5 bases not matched to a gene. DNA for the CDR3: TGTGCCAGCAGTGTGCGACAGGGGGCAGACACCGGGGAGCTGTTTTTT. Encoded protein: CASSVRQGADTGELFF.

This clonotype has a count of ten or more. The chain carries TRBV9 and TRBJ1-1; D is ambiguous. V lost 6 bases, J lost 0 bases, and 12 bases lay in between. CDR1 is SGDLS, CDR2 YYNGEE, per germline. The CDR3 extends over 14 amino acids. CDR3 nucleotide sequence: TGTGCCAGCACCCCAGACCTCATGAACACTGAAGCTTTCTTT. This translates into CASTPDLMNTEAFF.

In the case of this clonotype: One base away lies a much larger clone, so this may be a sequencing read error. This chain connects TRBV7-2 to TRBJ2-7; 10 nucleotides agree with TRBD2. CDR1 is SGHTA and CDR2 is FQGNSA in the germline V gene. The junction had 6 bases not matched to a gene; V was cut back by 5 bases and J by 5 bases. This CDR3 is built from 14 residues. The CDR3 is CASSTLAGANEQYF. DNA for the CDR3: TGTGCCAGCAGCACTCTAGCGGGGGCCAACGAGCAGTACTTC.

At least ten counts were recorded for this clonotype. This chain uses TRBV11-1 with TRBJ2-2; 12 bases are shared with TRBD1. Germline CDR1 SGHAT, CDR2 FQDESV (reference sequence). The CDR3 contains 15 residues. The V gene end was trimmed by 5 bases and the J gene end by 6 bases; junction bases not matched to a gene: 4. The DNA of the CDR3 is TGTGCCAGCAGCGGGACAGGGGGCTGGGCCGGGGAGCTGTTTTTT. It translates to CASSGTGGWAGELFF. The complete variable domain, with remaining parts taken from reference TRBV11-1 and TRBJ2-2, reads EAEVAQSPRYKITEKSQAVAFWCDPISGHATLYWYRQILGQGPELLVQFQDESVVDDSQLPKDRFSAERLKGVDSTLKIQPAELGDSAMYLCASSGTGGWAGELFFGEGSRLTVL.

This chain links TRBV6-1 with TRBJ1-5; maybe TRBD1 (5 bases). Germline V gene data show CDR1 as MNHNS and CDR2 as SASEGT. V lost 1 base and J lost 4, with 11 bases in between. The CDR3 length is 15 residues. CDR3 in DNA: TGTGCCAGCAGTGAAGGCCTTAGACAGAATCAGCCCCAGCATTTT. It translates to CASSEGLRQNQPQHF.

Details on this clonotype: One end of the junction fails to match germline, which may point to a read error. The chain employs TRBV6-1 and TRBJ1-6; D is unclear. From germline, CDR1 is MNHNS and CDR2 SASEGT. The CDR3 runs to 13 residues. The CDR3 here is CANSGRWNSHLHF. CDR3 bases: TGTGCCAACAGTGGTCGGTGGAATTCACACCTCCACTTT.

This clonotype was counted many times. This rearrangement joins TRBV6-1 to TRBJ2-2, with no clear D. V was clipped by 2 bases and J by 5 bases, with 12 bases between them. CDR1 is MNHNS, CDR2 SASEGT, per germline. The CDR3 is 15 residues long. The CDR3 region is CASSEPLRGTGELFF. For the CDR3, the DNA is TGTGCCAGCAGTGAACCCCTCAGAGGTACCGGGGAGCTGTTTTTT.

This clonotype was found many times. The chain carries TRBV5-5 and TRBJ2-7, with a possible D match to TRBD2 (6 bases). V shed 2 bases and J shed 2 bases, with 11 bases lying between them. The CDR3 runs to 14 residues. Germline V gene sequence: CDR1 SGHKS, CDR2 YYEKEE (reference sequence). Written as DNA, the CDR3 is TGTGCCAGCAGCTTCCGGGACTCGGCCTACGAGCAGTACTTC. This encodes CASSFRDSAYEQYF.

The sample holds many counts of this clonotype. The junction shows a germline mismatch at one end, possibly a read error. The chain has TRBV7-7 and TRBJ1-5, with a possible D match to TRBD1 (5 bases). This CDR3 contains 13 residues. Per germline, CDR1 SSHAT and CDR2 FNYEAQ (reference sequence). CDR3 bases: TGTGCTAGCAGCCCCAGGGTGGGAGAACCCCAGCATTTT. This encodes CASSPRVGEPQHF.

This clonotype showed up many times. V and J are TRBV19 and TRBJ1-5, with a possible D match to TRBD1 (5 bases). V gave up 1 base and J gave up 6 bases, with 13 bases separating them. The CDR3 sequence is 15 residues long. Germline values: CDR1 LNHDA, CDR2 SQIVND (reference sequence). CDR3 sequence: CASSIGIGAGQPQHF. Here the CDR3 DNA reads TGTGCCAGTAGTATAGGAATAGGGGCGGGTCAGCCCCAGCATTTT.

This clonotype showed up many times. The CDR3 reads CASSLGGLNQETQYF. CDR3 sequence (DNA): TGTGCCAGCAGCCTAGGGGGGCTAAACCAAGAGACCCAGTACTTC. The rearrangement uses TRBV11-2 and TRBJ2-5, with D perhaps matching TRBD1 or TRBD2 (6 bases each). The CDR3 is 15 residues long. V was trimmed by 5 bases and J by 0 bases, leaving 13 bases between them. Per germline, CDR1 SGHAT and CDR2 FQNNGV.

This clonotype was counted many times. V gene TRBV7-9 combines with J gene TRBJ2-4, with D possibly TRBD2 on 6 matching bases. CDR1 and CDR2 (germline): SEHNR, FQNEAQ (reference sequence). Trimming removed 5 bases from V and 4 bases from J, with 15 bases in between. The CDR3 has 15 amino acids. The CDR3 region is CASSLSGEEKNIQYF. Here the CDR3 DNA reads TGTGCCAGCAGCCTATCCGGGGAGGAGAAAAACATTCAGTACTTC.

On this clonotype: The conserved phenylalanine or tryptophan is not found at the CDR3 terminus, so this likely reflects a read error. The chain uses TRBV20-1 and TRBJ1-2; weak D call: TRBD1 (6 bases). CDR3 length: 14 amino acids. CDR1 is DFQATT, CDR2 SNEGSKA, per germline (reference sequence). CDR3 DNA sequence: TGCAGTGCTAGCGCATCCAGGGGACCGTATGGTTACACCATC. Translated: CSASASRGPYGYTI.

This clonotype appeared many times. V is TRBV12-3 or TRBV12-4 and J is TRBJ2-5; TRBD2 matches 8 bases. The junction had 8 bases not matched to a gene; V was cut back by 5 bases and J by 6 bases. The length of the CDR3 is 14 residues. The CDR3 reads CASSPGGARQTQYF. CDR3 bases: TGTGCCAGCAGTCCGGGGGGGGCCAGGCAGACCCAGTACTTC.

This clonotype has ten or more counts. The rearrangement links TRBV19 to TRBJ2-7; a weak D match, TRBD1 (6 bases). This CDR3 has 12 residues. V lost 4 bases and J lost 4, with 8 bases in between. Germline lookup yields CDR1 LNHDA and CDR2 SQIVND (reference sequence). The chain's CDR3 is CASSKQGYEQYF. CDR3 sequence (DNA): TGTGCCAGTAGTAAACAGGGATACGAGCAGTACTTC.

This clonotype was seen repeatedly, ten times or more. J is TRBJ2-7 and V is TRBV28; TRBD1 aligns across 8 bases. Trimming at V came to 7 bases and at J to 3 bases, leaving 8 bases not matched to a gene. Germline-derived CDR1 and CDR2 are MDHEN and SYDVKM. There are 14 residues in the CDR3. The CDR3 DNA reads as TGTGCCAGCACCAAGGACAGGGCGAGCTACGAGCAGTACTTC. It is translated as CASTKDRASYEQYF.

This clonotype was picked up many times. The gene calls are TRBV2 and TRBJ2-5; the D is unclear. V gave up 3 bases and J gave up 4 bases, with 9 bases separating them. The CDR3 has 13 residues. From germline, CDR1 is SNHLY and CDR2 FYNNEI. Here the CDR3 reads CASSELVTETQYF. CDR3 DNA sequence: TGTGCCAGCAGTGAGTTGGTGACAGAGACCCAGTACTTC.

The genes are TRBV4-3 and TRBJ2-2; weak D call: TRBD2 (7 bases). The CDR3 runs to 16 residues. Looked up from germline, CDR1 is LGHNA and CDR2 is YSLEER. V shed 2 bases and J shed 4 bases, with 14 bases lying between them. The CDR3: CASSQSEGGFTGELFF. DNA for the CDR3: TGCGCCAGCAGCCAATCTGAGGGGGGGTTCACCGGGGAGCTGTTTTTT.